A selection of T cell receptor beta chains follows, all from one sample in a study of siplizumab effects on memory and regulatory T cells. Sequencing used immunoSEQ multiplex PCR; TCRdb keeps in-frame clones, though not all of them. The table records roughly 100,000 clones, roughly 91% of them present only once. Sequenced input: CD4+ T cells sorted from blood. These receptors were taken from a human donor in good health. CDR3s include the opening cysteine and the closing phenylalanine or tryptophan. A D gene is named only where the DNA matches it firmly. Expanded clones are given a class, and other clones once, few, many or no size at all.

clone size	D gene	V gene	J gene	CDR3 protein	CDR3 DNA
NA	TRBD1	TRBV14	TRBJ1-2	CASSQVSGGGYTF	TGTGCCAGCAGCCAAGTCTCAGGGGGCGGCTACACCTTC
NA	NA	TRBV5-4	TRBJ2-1	CASSLGDTNEQFF	TGTGCCAGCAGCTTGGGAGACACTAATGAGCAGTTCTTC
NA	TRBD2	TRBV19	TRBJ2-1	CASSIDHSGISYNEQFF	TGTGCCAGTAGTATAGACCATAGCGGGATTTCCTACAATGAGCAGTTCTTC
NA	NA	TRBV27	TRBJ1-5	CASSLGGGFAQPQHF	TGTGCCAGCAGTTTAGGGGGGGGGTTTGCGCAGCCCCAGCATTTT
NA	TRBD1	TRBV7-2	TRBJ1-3	CASSLDRGNTIYF	TGTGCCAGCAGCCTGGACAGGGGAAACACCATATATTTT
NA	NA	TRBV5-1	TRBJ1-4	CASRIRDSTNEKLFF	TGCGCCAGCAGGATACGGGACTCAACTAATGAAAAACTGTTTTTT
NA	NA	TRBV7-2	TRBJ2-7	CASSFTGNYEQYF	TGTGCCAGCAGCTTTACGGGGAACTACGAGCAGTACTTC
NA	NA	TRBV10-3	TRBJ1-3	CATGQFRSGNTIYF	TGTGCCACCGGACAGTTCCGCTCTGGAAACACCATATATTTT
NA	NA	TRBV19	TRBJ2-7	CASSIAARGEQYF	TGTGCCAGTAGTATTGCAGCGAGAGGGGAGCAGTACTTC
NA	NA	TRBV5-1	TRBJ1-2	CASSLRSLSNYGYTF	TGCGCCAGCAGCTTGCGGAGTTTGTCTAACTATGGCTACACCTTC
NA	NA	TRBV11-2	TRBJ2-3	CASSLALAGPRHTQYF	TGTGCCAGCAGCTTAGCGCTCGCGGGGCCCAGGCATACGCAGTATTTT
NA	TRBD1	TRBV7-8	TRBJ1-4	CASSLGQGHEKLFF	TGTGCCAGCAGCTTAGGACAGGGACATGAAAAACTGTTTTTT
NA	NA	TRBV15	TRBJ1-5	CATSRDLRGQPQHF	TGTGCCACCAGCAGAGATCTACGGGGGCAGCCCCAGCATTTT
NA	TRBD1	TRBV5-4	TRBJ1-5	CASSSTGTGYSNQPQHF	TGTGCCAGCAGCTCCACCGGGACAGGGTATAGCAATCAGCCCCAGCATTTT
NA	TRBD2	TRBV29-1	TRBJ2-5	CSVEDLRGGETQYF	TGCAGCGTTGAAGATCTACGGGGGGGAGAGACCCAGTACTTC
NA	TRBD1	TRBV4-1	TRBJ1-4	CASTLNWVRTGAEKLFF	TGCGCCAGCACTTTAAACTGGGTCAGAACAGGGGCCGAAAAACTGTTTTTT
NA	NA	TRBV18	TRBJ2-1	CASSPRSDSTGNEQFF	TGTGCCAGCTCACCCCGAAGTGATTCCACCGGCAATGAGCAGTTCTTC
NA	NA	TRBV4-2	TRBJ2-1	CASSQDRARNEQFF	TGTGCCAGCAGCCAAGATAGGGCCCGCAATGAGCAGTTCTTC
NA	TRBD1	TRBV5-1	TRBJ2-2	CASSWDRLLGGELFF	TGCGCCAGCAGCTGGGACAGACTATTGGGCGGGGAGCTGTTTTTT
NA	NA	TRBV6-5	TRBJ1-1	CASSSLQRNTEAFF	TGTGCCAGCAGTTCCCTGCAGCGGAACACTGAAGCTTTCTTT
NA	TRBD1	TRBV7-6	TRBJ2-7	CASGIIDRAVPSYEQYF	TGTGCCAGCGGGATAATAGACAGGGCCGTCCCGTCCTACGAGCAGTACTTC
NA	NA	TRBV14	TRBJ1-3	CASSHLSSGNTIYF	TGTGCCAGCAGCCACCTCAGCTCTGGAAACACCATATATTTT
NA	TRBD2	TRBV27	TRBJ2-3	CASSLVGLADNTDTQYF	TGTGCCAGCAGTTTAGTAGGTCTAGCGGACAACACAGATACGCAGTATTTT
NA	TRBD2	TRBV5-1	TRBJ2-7	CASSRGGGGALLDEQYF	TGCGCCAGCAGCCGTGGAGGCGGGGGGGCTTTGTTGGACGAGCAGTACTTC
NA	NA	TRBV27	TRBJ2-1	CASSPQRAYNEQFF	TGTGCCAGCAGCCCTCAGCGGGCCTACAATGAGCAGTTCTTC
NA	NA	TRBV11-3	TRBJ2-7	CASSSRRFTWSKEQYF	TGTGCCAGCAGCTCTAGGCGGTTTACTTGGAGTAAGGAGCAGTACTTC
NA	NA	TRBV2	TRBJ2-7	CASSVAETHEQYF	TGTGCCAGCAGTGTAGCGGAGACCCACGAGCAGTACTTC
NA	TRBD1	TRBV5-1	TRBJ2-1	CASSHRRTGLYNEQFF	TGCGCCAGCAGCCACCGGAGGACAGGACTTTACAATGAGCAGTTCTTC
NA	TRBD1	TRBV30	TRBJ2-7	CAWRAPGQGGFISSYEQYF	TGTGCCTGGAGGGCTCCGGGACAGGGAGGATTCATTAGCTCCTACGAGCAGTACTTC
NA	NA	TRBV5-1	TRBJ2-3	CASSASDPTDTQYF	TGCGCCAGCAGCGCCTCGGATCCTACAGATACGCAGTATTTT
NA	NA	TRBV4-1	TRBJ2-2	CASSQGAGTGELFF	TGCGCCAGCAGCCAGGGGGCGGGCACCGGGGAGCTGTTTTTT
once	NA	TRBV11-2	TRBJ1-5	CASSRTSNQPQHF	TGTGCCAGCAGCCGAACGAGCAATCAGCCCCAGCATTTT
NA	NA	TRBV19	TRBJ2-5	CASSIAQETQYF	TGTGCCAGTAGTATAGCCCAAGAGACCCAGTACTTC
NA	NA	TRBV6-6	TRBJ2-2	CASSYLTGELFF	TGTGCCAGCAGTTACTTGACCGGGGAGCTGTTTTTT
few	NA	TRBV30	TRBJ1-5	CAWSRDGSNQPQHF	TGTGCCTGGAGTAGGGATGGCAGCAATCAGCCCCAGCATTTT
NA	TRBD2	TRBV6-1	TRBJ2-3	CASSGLAGVIGTQYF	TGTGCCAGCAGTGGACTAGCGGGAGTTATCGGTACGCAGTATTTT
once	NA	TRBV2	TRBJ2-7	CASVEYDLPQYF	TGTGCCAGCGTTGAATACGACTTACCGCAGTACTTC
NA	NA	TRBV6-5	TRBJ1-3	CASSSLTGNTIYF	TGTGCCAGCAGTTCCCTGACAGGAAACACCATATATTTT
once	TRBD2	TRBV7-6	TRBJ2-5	CASSLSPPPPRTSQETQYF	TGTGCCAGCAGCTTAAGTCCCCCCCCTCCCAGGACTAGCCAAGAGACCCAGTACTTC
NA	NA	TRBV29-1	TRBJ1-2	CSALGNYGYTF	TGCAGCGCCCTGGGTAACTATGGCTACACCTTC
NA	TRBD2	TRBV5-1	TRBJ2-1	CASSLALAGPNEQFF	TGCGCCAGCAGCTTGGCACTAGCGGGACCGAATGAGCAGTTCTTC
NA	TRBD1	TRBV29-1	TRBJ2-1	CSVVGDSYNEQFF	TGCAGCGTTGTAGGGGACAGCTACAATGAGCAGTTCTTC
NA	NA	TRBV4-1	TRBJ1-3	CASSQDLGYGNTIYF	TGCGCCAGCAGCCAAGATCTCGGTTATGGAAACACCATATATTTT
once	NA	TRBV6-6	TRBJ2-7	CASSDRRSYEQYF	TGTGCCAGCAGTGACAGGCGCTCCTACGAGCAGTACTTC
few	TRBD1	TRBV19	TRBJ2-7	CASSITGGSYEQYF	TGTGCCAGTAGTATCACAGGGGGGTCCTACGAGCAGTACTTC
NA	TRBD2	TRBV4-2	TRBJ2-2	CASSQYWRGAAGELFF	TGTGCCAGCAGCCAATATTGGCGGGGGGCTGCCGGGGAGCTGTTTTTT
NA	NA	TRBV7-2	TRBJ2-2	CASSLEEGTGELFF	TGTGCCAGCAGCTTAGAGGAGGGGACCGGGGAGCTGTTTTTT
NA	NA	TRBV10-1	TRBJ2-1	CASKGDRVGNEQFF	TGCGCCAGCAAAGGGGACCGAGTGGGGAATGAGCAGTTCTTC
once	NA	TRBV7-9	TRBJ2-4	CASSLLSRRGIQYF	TGTGCCAGCAGCTTATTGTCCAGGAGGGGCATTCAGTACTTC
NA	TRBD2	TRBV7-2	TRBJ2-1	CASSLVAGGNNEQFF	TGTGCCAGCAGCTTAGTTGCGGGAGGCAACAATGAGCAGTTCTTC
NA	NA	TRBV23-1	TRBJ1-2	CASSQREGGQKNYGYTF	TGCGCCAGCAGTCAAAGGGAGGGGGGGCAGAAGAACTATGGCTACACCTTC
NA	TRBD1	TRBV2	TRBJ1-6	CASSEGGGGSPLHF	TGTGCCAGCAGTGAGGGAGGGGGCGGATCACCCCTCCACTTT
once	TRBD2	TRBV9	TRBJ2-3	CASSGEGPGTSGPRDTQYF	TGTGCCAGCAGCGGGGAAGGGCCCGGGACTAGCGGACCCCGGGATACGCAGTATTTT
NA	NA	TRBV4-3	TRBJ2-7	CASSQDPRSYEQYF	TGCGCCAGCAGCCAAGATCCCAGATCCTACGAGCAGTACTTC
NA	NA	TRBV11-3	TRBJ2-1	CASSPRTTYNEQFF	TGTGCCAGCAGCCCGAGGACTACATACAATGAGCAGTTCTTC
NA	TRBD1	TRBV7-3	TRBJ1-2	CASSPDRNYGYTF	TGTGCCAGCAGCCCGGACAGGAACTATGGCTACACCTTC
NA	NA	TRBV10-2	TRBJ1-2	CASSESGGWDGYTF	TGCGCCAGCAGTGAGTCCGGAGGTTGGGATGGCTACACCTTC
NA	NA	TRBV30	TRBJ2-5	CAGRGGPETQYF	TGTGCCGGGCGAGGAGGGCCAGAGACCCAGTACTTC
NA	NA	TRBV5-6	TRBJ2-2	CASTPGGPGELFF	TGTGCCAGCACACCGGGCGGTCCCGGGGAGCTGTTTTTT